This TCR beta chain was identified during a study of post-analysis software for immune sequencing data. Study-wide context: Included courses were relapsing-remitting and secondary progressive multiple sclerosis; progressive-relapsing multiple sclerosis was also included. Findings and limits, study-wide: Samples made in the same batch grouped tightly together by F measure. Four or five TRBV segments were significantly more frequent in patients than in controls. TRBV5-6, TRBV5-1 and TRBV20-1 were among these segments. Multiple sclerosis patients showed significantly lower normalized Chao1 diversity than controls did.

A remark on this clonotype: What it recognizes is unknown.

Sequencing libraries made from TCR beta cDNA carried unique molecular identifiers. T cells numbering about 0.85 to 10 million gave rise to 500,000 or so cDNA molecules. TCRdb called the PCR reads again in MiXCR, with one record for every CDR3 protein. Here the sample spans some 890,000 distinct CDR3 sequences, roughly 50% being singletons. From germline, CDR1 is SQVTM and CDR2 ANQGSEA. The CDR3 sequence is 16 residues long. This chain uses TRBV29-1 with TRBJ2-5, with D perhaps being TRBD1 or TRBD2 (5 bases each). The J call may be in error: the DNA end matches TRBJ2-7 better. This TCR came from a girl aged 10-17 years with multiple sclerosis. Sequences were obtained from blood. The CDR3 DNA follows: TGCAGCGTAGCTACTTTGGGGGTGGTGGCCCCCTACGAGCAGTACTTC. Translation gives CSVATLGVVAPYEQYF.